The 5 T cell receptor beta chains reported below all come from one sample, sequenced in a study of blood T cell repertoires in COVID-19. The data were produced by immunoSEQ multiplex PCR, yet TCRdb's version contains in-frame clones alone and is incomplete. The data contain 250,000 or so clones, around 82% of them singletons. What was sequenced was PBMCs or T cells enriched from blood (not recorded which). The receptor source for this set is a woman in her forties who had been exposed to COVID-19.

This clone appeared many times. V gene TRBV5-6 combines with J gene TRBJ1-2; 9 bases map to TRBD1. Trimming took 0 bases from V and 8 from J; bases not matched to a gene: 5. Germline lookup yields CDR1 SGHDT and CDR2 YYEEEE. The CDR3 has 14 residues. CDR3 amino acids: CASSLGDRAAGYTF. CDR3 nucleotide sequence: TGTGCCAGCAGCTTGGGGGACAGGGCAGCAGGCTACACCTTC.

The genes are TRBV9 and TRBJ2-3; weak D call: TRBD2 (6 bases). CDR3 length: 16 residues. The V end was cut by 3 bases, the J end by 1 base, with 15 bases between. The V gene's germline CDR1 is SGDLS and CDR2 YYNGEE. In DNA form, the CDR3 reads TGTGCCAGCAGCGCCCGGGGTAGCGGACGCACAGATACGCAGTATTTT. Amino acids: CASSARGSGRTDTQYF.

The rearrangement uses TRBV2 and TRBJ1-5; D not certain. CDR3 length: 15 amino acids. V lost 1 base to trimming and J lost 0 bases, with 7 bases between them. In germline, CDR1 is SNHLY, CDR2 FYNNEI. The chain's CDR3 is CASSEVRPSNQPQHF. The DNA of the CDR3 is TGTGCCAGCAGTGAAGTGAGGCCTAGCAATCAGCCCCAGCATTTT.

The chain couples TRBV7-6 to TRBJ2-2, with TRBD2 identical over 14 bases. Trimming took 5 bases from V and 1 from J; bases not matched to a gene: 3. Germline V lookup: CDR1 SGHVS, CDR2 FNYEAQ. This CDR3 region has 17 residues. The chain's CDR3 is CASSPGLAGGNTGELFF. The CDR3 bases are TGTGCCAGCAGCCCAGGACTAGCGGGGGGGAACACCGGGGAGCTGTTTTTT.

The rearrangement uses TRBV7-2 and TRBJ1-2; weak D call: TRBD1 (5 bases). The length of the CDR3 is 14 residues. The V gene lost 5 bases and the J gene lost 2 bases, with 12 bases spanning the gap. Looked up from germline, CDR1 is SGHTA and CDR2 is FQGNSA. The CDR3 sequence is CASSPPTGNYGYTF. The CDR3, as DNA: TGTGCCAGCAGCCCACCCACAGGAAACTATGGCTACACCTTC.